This TCR beta chain was retrieved from a study of shared clonotypes between healthy human individuals. Regarding the study as a whole: Generation of non-shared clonotypes was less probable than generation of clonotypes shared by all four donors. Larger richness was generally estimated for naive than memory subsets.

As for this clone: Its target is unknown.

Germline CDR1 MNHEY, CDR2 SMNVEV (reference sequence). V dropped 4 bases and J dropped 2; count of bases not matched to a gene: 2. The CDR3 is made up of 14 amino acids. The investigators split CD4+ cells into a CD45RA+ naive subset and a CD45RA-negative memory subset. As originally analysed: Filtering differed for immunoSEQ, which gave only junction sequences without quality scores. Profiling relied on immunoSEQ multiplex PCR, and the TCRdb table lists in-frame clones only, not all of them. The D gene and trimming were derived from the DNA, and the V and J assignments and clone size from that table. Found here are 1.6 million or so clones, approximately 98.5% of them singletons; the top ten hold approximately 0.38%.

Sequencing input: naive CD4+ T cells sorted from blood. Noted subset: CD45RA+ positively selected. This rearrangement joins TRBV27 to TRBJ2-5, with TRBD2 matching over 9 bases. The clonotype originates from a man in his thirties or forties in good health. The CDR3 sequence: CASSSLAGQETQYF. CDR3 DNA sequence: TGTGCCAGCAGTTCCCTAGCGGGACAAGAGACCCAGTACTTC.